This TCR beta chain is drawn from a study of T cell responses to AZD1222 COVID-19 vaccine (dated by TCRdb to the early 2020s). About the investigation overall: TCR sequencing was performed for 230 to 250 trial participants, of whom some 200 were given two doses of AZD1222 and around 26 were given two doses of MenACWY control vaccine. Trial participants were enrolled by age into 18-55, 56-69 and 70-plus year subgroups, with roughly 160, 29 and 62 TCR-sequenced participants respectively.

The germline V gene yields SNHLY for CDR1 and FYNNEI for CDR2. Inclusive of the bounding cysteine and phenylalanine, the CDR3 is 15 residues long. Only the CDR3 portion is preserved as DNA: 45 bases, with reading frame beginning at the first base. Cut back by 1 base and 0 bases, the V and J ends lie 7 bases apart. Remarks on this clone: The specificity of this receptor is unknown. Base-call qualities are not available, and no considerably larger clone is one nucleotide away.

The CDR3 regions of human TCRbeta chains were analyzed by immunosequencing. The original pipeline was this. TCRs in the repertoires were matched against a reference library of SARS-CoV-2-specific TCRs that had been generated with the MIRA antigen-specificity platform. Breadth was defined as the fraction of unique TCRs that were SARS-CoV-2-associated. Depth was defined as the fraction of total T cells that were SARS-CoV-2-associated. Using the MIRA data, every spike-specific TCR was mapped to the spike region that the TCR reacted to and assigned to either a CD4 or a CD8 class. Log10-transformed breadth and depth values were compared by one-way ANOVA with Sidak's multiple comparisons tests. TCRdb re-hosts the immuneACCESS table, in-frame sequences only. Its copies lack some clones; in the studies checked, an unresolved V gene accounts for under half of them, and the cause for the rest is not known. Clone size and the V and J calls come from that table; the DNA yielded D and trimming. Within this sample are some 200,000 clones, with roughly nine tenths of them counted one time only. The ten largest make up 3.6% of the sample.

According to the study, the label for this sample's time point signals: about 28 days (+/-7) after the second vaccine dose. The meaning of the sample's treatment or condition label: meningococcal conjugate vaccine given as trial control. The vaccinee samples were drawn from two UK trials, COV001 and COV002, one of which was a single-blind randomized controlled phase 2/3 trial testing AZD1222 (ChAdOx1 nCoV-19) in healthy adults. For TCRbeta chain sequencing, PBMC samples were collected from trial participants at day 0 and at day 28 after the second dose. General study outcomes and caveats: Only six AZD1222 recipients were SARS-CoV-2 seropositive at baseline, limiting conclusions about previously exposed vaccinees. In the small 56-69-year group, the increase in depth fell short of significance, most likely because of low power. The vaccine-associated CD4 TCRs covered the entire spike protein, and the dominant responses fell in regions 160-218 and 743-854. Participants were mostly white British and included more females than males, and it was suggested by the authors that clonal diversity may have been underestimated. Nearly half of unique spike-specific TCRs reportedly recognized epitopes outside regions mutated in the B.1.351 and B.1.1.7 variants. A significant rise in spike-specific TCR breadth and depth was observed after two AZD1222 doses relative to day 0 and relative to MenACWY recipients. No day 14 peak-response samples were available, so repertoires were characterized only after the peak T cell response.

The source material was peripheral blood, sampled 28 days after the second dose of the MenACWY control vaccine. The receptor chain draws on TRBV2 and TRBJ1-3, with no D gene named confidently. The sequence came from an adult who received the MenACWY meningococcal vaccine as a control. The CDR3 here reads CASSEDMFSGNTIYF. DNA sequence: TGTGCCAGCAGTGAAGACATGTTCTCTGGAAACACCATATATTTT.